Described below is a single TCR beta chain sequence and its context. This CDR3 is built from 14 residues. Trimming cost V 4 bases and J 6 bases, with 15 bases left between them. Germline V gives CDR1 SEHNR, CDR2 FQNEAQ (reference sequence). These data originate in a study of T cell changes during pregnancy in multiple sclerosis. The method was immunoSEQ multiplex PCR; TCRdb's version includes in-frame clones alone and lacks a portion of them. The sample consists of roughly 59,000 clones, about 93% of them appearing once. The sequencing here drew on CD4+ T cells from peripheral blood mononuclear cells, taken before pregnancy. The sequence was obtained from a female donor with multiple sclerosis, enrolled in a pregnancy study. J is TRBJ1-1 and V is TRBV7-9; D is possibly TRBD1 (5 bases). CDR3 DNA sequence: TGTGCCAGCAGCTCCCCCGGGGGGTACGCTGAAGCTTTCTTT. Its translation: CASSSPGGYAEAFF.